The table lists the clone carrying this TCR beta chain with a few counts. Its antigen remains unidentified. Between the mid-2010s and the late 2010s, patients underwent resection in Japan or China. Nucleic acids came from premalignant or tumor cells enriched by macro-dissection. This entry belongs to a study of immune evolution from preneoplasia to lung adenocarcinoma. Study findings and constraints: Top clone share appeared to fall from AAH through AIS, MIA, adenocarcinoma.

The CDR3 is 12 amino acids. The germline V gene has CDR1 SGDLS and CDR2 YYNGEE. Trimming took 4 bases from V and 0 from J, leaving 4 bases between them. Clones were read by immunoSEQ multiplex PCR, and TCRdb kept only the in-frame ones, dropping some. This table holds 20,000 to 25,000 clones, less than 80% found once. The sequencing input was FFPE invasive lung adenocarcinoma tissue. V and J are TRBV9 and TRBJ2-5; no clear D gene. The source of this sequence is a person between 55 and 69 years old with lung adenocarcinoma. In DNA, the CDR3 is TGTGCCAGCAGCCCAGACCAAGAGACCCAGTACTTC. Its translation is CASSPDQETQYF.